This TCR beta chain was found in a study of T-cell memory formation after mild COVID-19. Study context: Largely donor-specific sequence clusters came from a couple of donors.

Constant-segment primers were used for 5'RACE, and the resulting TCR alpha and TCR beta cDNA libraries carried sample barcodes and UMIs. TCRdb passed the 5' RACE reads through MiXCR, listing each CDR3 protein once. The table includes approximately 210,000 distinct CDR3 sequences, approximately 30% detected once. The CDR3 consists of 13 residues. V shed 5 bases and J shed 0 bases, with 9 bases lying between them. Looked up from germline, CDR1 is SQVTM and CDR2 is ANQGSEA. The clonotype originates from an adult woman who had mild COVID-19 (a few samples of this study predate the infection). Cell type and time point are not known. Input material: PBMCs or a T cell subset sorted from them (not recorded which). The chain carries TRBV29-1 and TRBJ2-3, with a weak D call TRBD2 (5 bases). The CDR3 DNA reads as TGCAGCGTTCGAGGCGGGAGCACAGATACGCAGTATTTT. As protein: CSVRGGSTDTQYF.